This record concerns one TCR beta chain sequence. The CDR3 contains 10 residues. Trimming removed 4 bases from V and 8 bases from J, with 4 bases in between. CDR1 and CDR2 from the germline V gene are MNHNY and SVGAGI (reference sequence). This entry comes from a study of blood T cell repertoires in COVID-19. Study in general: COVID-19 samples, acute and convalescent, were from the United States, Italy and Spain. The cDNA or gDNA used as material had been derived from T cells, B-cell-depleted T cells, or PBMCs.

Original data processing: Estimated nucleated cell counts came from reference gene primer amplification. Using immunoSEQ multiplex PCR, the repertoire was profiled, and TCRdb retains in-frame clones only, with some absent. V and J calls and clone size come straight from that table; D and trimming were deduced from the DNA. The profile shows more than 150,000 clones, roughly nine tenths of them singletons. The sequenced sample consisted of peripheral blood. This TCR derives from a man between 65 and 85 years old with active or convalescent COVID-19. The chain has TRBV6-6 and TRBJ2-3; D gene uncertain. The CDR3 reads CASSSVTQYF. In DNA, the CDR3 is TGTGCCAGCAGTTCCGTTACGCAGTATTTT.